Following are 9 T cell receptor beta chains from one sample sequenced in a study of PD-1 blockade in classical Hodgkin lymphoma. TCRdb's copy holds only in-frame clones and misses some; the assay was immunoSEQ multiplex PCR. The sample lists about 25,000 clones; over 80% were seen once. Time point in this sample: cycle 4 day 1 (C4D1), after more than five weeks of nivolumab. In every patient, relapse followed autologous stem cell transplantation, while exposure to brentuximab vedotin differed. Isolation of CD4+ T cells from thawed PBMCs was performed by magnetic negative selection. This specimen consisted of CD4+ T cells from blood, obtained before the fourth cycle of nivolumab. All receptors come from a human donor with classical Hodgkin lymphoma.

In this sample, this clone turned up a few times. The chain has TRBV5-1 and TRBJ1-4, with D unresolved. This CDR3 is built from 15 residues. V lost 2 bases and J lost 5, with 13 bases in between. The germline V gene encodes CDR1 SGHRS and CDR2 YFSETQ. The CDR3 protein is CASSFTESDNEKLFF. The CDR3 nucleotides are TGCGCCAGCAGCTTCACAGAGTCAGACAATGAAAAACTGTTTTTT.

V usage is TRBV27 and J usage is TRBJ2-1; 7 nucleotides line up with TRBD2. V shed 4 bases and J 3 bases; nucleotides not matched to a gene: 3. CDR1 is MNHEY, CDR2 SMNVEV, per germline (reference sequence). The CDR3 has 14 residues. CDR3 protein: CASSSRTSYNEQFF. As DNA, the CDR3 is TGTGCCAGCAGTTCCCGGACTAGCTACAATGAGCAGTTCTTC.

In its sample, this clone was seen a few times. The V gene is TRBV27, the J gene TRBJ2-5; 7 bases agree with TRBD1. This CDR3 is built from 13 residues. The germline gives CDR1 MNHEY, CDR2 SMNVEV (reference sequence). V lost 8 bases and J lost 2; bases outside the gene matches: 5. For the CDR3, the DNA is TGTGCCAGCGAGGACAGGATTCAAGAGACCCAGTACTTC. It specifies CASEDRIQETQYF.

This clone was detected only a few times. J is TRBJ1-5 and V is TRBV1. TRBV1 is a pseudogene segment. CDR3 length: 13 amino acids. CDR3 protein: CTSSQAGIQPQHF. Written as DNA, the CDR3 is TGCACCAGCAGCCAAGCGGGTATTCAGCCCCAGCATTTT.

This rearrangement joins TRBV27 to TRBJ1-1; possible D gene TRBD1, 5 bases. V was pared by 2 bases and J by 4 bases, with 11 bases between. Germline lookup yields CDR1 MNHEY and CDR2 SMNVEV (reference sequence). This CDR3 contains 14 residues. Written as DNA, the CDR3 is TGTGCCAGCAGTTTAGAACCGGGGGGCACTGAAGCTTTCTTT. Its translation is CASSLEPGGTEAFF.

The gene calls are TRBV10-3 and TRBJ1-1; D unclear. The CDR3 loop spans 13 amino acids. V shed 6 bases and J shed 2 bases, with 10 bases lying between them. Germline-derived CDR1 and CDR2 are ENHRY and SYGVKD. CDR3: CAIRQTINTEAFF. The CDR3 coding sequence is TGTGCCATCAGACAGACAATAAACACTGAAGCTTTCTTT.

This CDR3 reads CASSDDHTYEQYF. Written as DNA, the CDR3 is TGCGCCAGCAGTGACGACCATACCTACGAGCAGTACTTC. The J gene is TRBJ2-7, the V gene TRBV10-1, with D unresolved. The CDR3 is 13 amino acids. Germline V CDR1 and CDR2: WNHNN, SYGVQD (reference sequence). Deletions cut 3 bases from V and 2 bases from J, with 8 bases between.

The chain employs TRBV5-1 and TRBJ1-4, with 11 bases fitting TRBD1. Germline CDR1 and CDR2: SGHRS and YFSETQ. This CDR3 is 15 amino acids long. V gave up 4 bases and J gave up 5 bases; unmatched junction bases: 4. The DNA of the CDR3 is TGCGCCAGCAGCCTAAGGGACAGGGGGAATGAAAAACTGTTTTTT. Translating gives CASSLRDRGNEKLFF. The whole variable domain, remainder taken from reference TRBV5-1 and TRBJ1-4, is KAGVTQTPRYLIKTRGQQVTLSCSPISGHRSVSWYQQTPGQGLQFLFEYFSETQRNKGNFPGRFSGRQFSNSRSEMNVSTLELGDSALYLCASSLRDRGNEKLFFGSGTQLSVL.

This clone was observed a few times. This sequence joins TRBV7-2 and TRBJ1-6; tentatively, D is TRBD1 (5 bases). CDR1 is SGHTA and CDR2 is FQGNSA in the germline V gene. This CDR3 is built from 14 residues. Trimming left V 3 bases short and J 7 bases short, with 10 bases between. CDR3 sequence (DNA): TGTGCCAGCAGCTTTCCACAGGAGAATTCACCCCTCCACTTT. Protein sequence: CASSFPQENSPLHF.